The T cell receptor (beta chain) under discussion was sequenced for a study of ipilimumab plus nivolumab after autologous stem cell transplantation (dated by TCRdb to about 2021). With respect to the entire study: A median of 5 ipilimumab doses and roughly eight nivolumab doses was received by trial patients. The intent-to-treat population of the trial consisted of some 36 patients. Patients with high-risk diffuse large B cell lymphoma, mature T cell lymphoma, or multiple myeloma undergoing autologous transplant were enrolled in the trial. Included in the myeloma cohort were high-risk transplant-naive patients as well as patients relapsing within 3 years of a first autologous transplant. On the study overall, not on this receptor specifically: Combined checkpoint inhibition appeared tolerable as post-transplant consolidation, according to the authors' conclusion. The authors stated that profiles of the T cell receptor repertoire, regulatory T cell phenotype and gut microbiota provided a biologic rationale for studying this approach further.

Checkpoint therapy began 14 to 28 days after autologous transplant, with ipilimumab given at 1 mg/kg intravenously on day 1 of selected weeks. Patients received nivolumab at 3 mg/kg intravenously on day 1 of weeks 1, 4, 7, 10, and every two weeks through week 26. This Phase Ib clinical trial tested ipilimumab plus nivolumab, a combined checkpoint inhibition, as consolidation after autologous stem cell transplantation. Library method: the immunoSEQ multiplex PCR assay. In TCRdb, the immuneACCESS table is reduced to in-frame sequences with V and J assigned. These tables do not hold every clone; where another copy was compared, an unresolved V gene accounts for under half, and the others remain unexplained. This sample holds 40,000 to 45,000 clones; 80% to 95% were observed only once. The ten top clones hold approximately 0.92% of the sample. Comments on this clone: Its cognate antigen has yet to be identified. No quality values exist for individual bases; no much larger clone is one base distant.

Trimming removed 4 bases from V and 5 bases from J, leaving 15 bases between the germline ends. CDR1 and CDR2 are read off the germline V gene as MGHDK and SYGVNS. Spanning cysteine to phenylalanine, the CDR3 consists of 16 amino acids. Of the read, only the CDR3 DNA is kept; its 48 bases are in frame from base 1. This clonotype originated in a male donor with multiple myeloma. The specimen comprised PBMCs, sampled in a trial of ipilimumab plus nivolumab as post-transplant consolidation. The chain was built from TRBV25-1 and TRBJ1-6, with TRBD1 tentatively as D gene (5 bases match). CDR3 region: CASSAAGTSDNSPLHF. The sequence in DNA is TGTGCCAGCAGTGCTGCCGGGACCTCGGATAATTCACCCCTCCACTTT.